A single sample is the source of the 10 T cell receptor beta chains below, sequenced in a study of HIV-infected patients and healthy controls. Alpha and beta constant-region primers primed reverse transcription of approximately 0.55 ug RNA. Separate chain-specific third strand synthesis with multiplexing indices produced the alpha and beta libraries. TCRdb itself ran the 5' RACE reads through MiXCR, one entry per CDR3 protein. The sample shows some 14,000 distinct CDR3 sequences, around 10% of them seen only once. Roughly three months, about 14 weeks, into antiretroviral therapy, follow-up blood was collected. No cell fractionation was done, so the repertoire covers all unsorted peripheral blood T cells. Here the sequenced sample was blood, taken during antiretroviral therapy. These receptors were taken from an adult with HIV infection. The donor label of this sample is uncertain.

This clonotype was counted a few times. V gene TRBV5-1 combines with J gene TRBJ1-1, with no clear D. Trimming stripped 1 base from V and 5 bases from J, with 6 bases between. This CDR3 region has 12 residues. The V gene's germline CDR1 is SGHRS and CDR2 YFSETQ. The DNA for the CDR3 is TGCGCCAGCAGCTTGACTGATACTGAAGCTTTCTTT. The encoded protein is CASSLTDTEAFF.

Regarding this clonotype: The junction differs from germline at one of its ends, possibly a read error. V usage is TRBV7-9 and J usage is TRBJ2-7, with D perhaps matching TRBD2 (5 bases). The CDR3 extends over 14 amino acids. CDR1 is SEHNR and CDR2 is FQNEAQ in the germline V gene (reference sequence). The CDR3 nucleotides read TGTGCCAGCAGTCGCCAGACGGGAAACTACGATCAGTACTTC. Encoded protein: CASSRQTGNYDQYF.

This clonotype showed up many times. The CDR3 DNA reads as TGTGCCAGCAACCGGGACAGCAATCAGCCCCAGCATTTT. This encodes CASNRDSNQPQHF. The chain joins TRBV2 to TRBJ1-5; weak D call: TRBD1 (5 bases). This CDR3 contains 13 residues. The V gene lost 7 bases and the J gene lost 1 base, with 8 bases spanning the gap. Germline-derived CDR1 and CDR2 are SNHLY and FYNNEI.

V and J are TRBV7-9 and TRBJ2-7; D might be TRBD1 or TRBD2, each matching 6 bases. Trimming left V 0 bases short and J 4 bases short, with 10 bases between. The CDR3 loop spans 14 amino acids. Germline V lookup: CDR1 SEHNR, CDR2 FQNEAQ (reference sequence). The DNA of the CDR3 is TGTGCCAGCAGCTTAGCCGGGGGCGGTTACGAGCAGTACTTC. As protein: CASSLAGGGYEQYF.

This clonotype came up many times. This chain joins TRBV10-3 and TRBJ2-3; 10 nucleotides match TRBD2. Germline V gene sequence: CDR1 ENHRY, CDR2 SYGVKD. This CDR3 comprises 14 residues. V was pared by 7 bases and J by 3 bases, with 4 bases of the junction left unmatched. In nucleotides, the CDR3 is TGTGCCATCACGGAGCGGGAGGGAACAGATACGCAGTATTTT. It codes for CAITEREGTDTQYF.

This clonotype was picked up a small number of times. The V call is TRBV5-4, the J call TRBJ2-7; D might be TRBD2 (6 bases). The length of the CDR3 is 15 residues. Deletions cut 0 bases from V and 1 base from J, with 11 bases between. In germline, CDR1 is SGHNT, CDR2 YYREEE (reference sequence). The CDR3 DNA reads TGTGCCAGCAGCTTGGAAGGCGGGAAATCCTACGAGCAGTACTTC. As protein: CASSLEGGKSYEQYF.

In its sample, this clonotype was seen a few times. CDR3 region: CSARREGVGEKLFF. CDR3 nucleotides: TGCAGTGCCCGCCGGGAGGGGGTAGGTGAAAAACTGTTTTTT. The chain uses TRBV20-1 and TRBJ1-4; D is possibly TRBD1 (6 bases). V lost 6 bases and J lost 7, with 18 bases in between. Germline-derived CDR1 and CDR2 are DFQATT and SNEGSKA (reference sequence). This CDR3 has 14 amino acids.

Ten or more counts support this clonotype. CDR3 protein: CASSYVRATGGELFF. CDR3 nucleotide sequence: TGTGCCAGCAGTTACGTTAGAGCAACGGGCGGGGAGCTGTTTTTT. The chain recombines TRBV6-2 or TRBV6-3 with TRBJ2-2, with D uncertain. Trimming removed 2 bases at V and 7 bases at J, with 14 bases between. This CDR3 has 15 residues. Germline CDR1 reads MNHEY; CDR2 reads SVGEGT.

In its sample, this clonotype was seen many times. This sequence joins TRBV9 and TRBJ2-1; 7 nucleotides align to TRBD2. Germline CDR1 SGDLS, CDR2 YYNGEE. This CDR3 comprises 15 residues. V gave up 3 bases and J gave up 8 bases; unmatched junction bases: 11. The CDR3 DNA is TGTGCCAGCAGCGCGTCTAGCGGTCAGACCCATGAGCAGTTCTTC. Amino acids: CASSASSGQTHEQFF.

This clonotype came up many times. The rearrangement uses TRBV7-9 and TRBJ1-2; the D is unclear. This CDR3 spans 12 amino acids. The V gene's germline CDR1 is SEHNR and CDR2 FQNEAQ (reference sequence). With 1 base removed from V and 2 bases from J, the gap between germline ends came to 2 bases. The chain's CDR3 is CASSLENYGYTF. For the CDR3, the DNA is TGTGCCAGCAGCTTAGAAAACTATGGCTACACCTTC.